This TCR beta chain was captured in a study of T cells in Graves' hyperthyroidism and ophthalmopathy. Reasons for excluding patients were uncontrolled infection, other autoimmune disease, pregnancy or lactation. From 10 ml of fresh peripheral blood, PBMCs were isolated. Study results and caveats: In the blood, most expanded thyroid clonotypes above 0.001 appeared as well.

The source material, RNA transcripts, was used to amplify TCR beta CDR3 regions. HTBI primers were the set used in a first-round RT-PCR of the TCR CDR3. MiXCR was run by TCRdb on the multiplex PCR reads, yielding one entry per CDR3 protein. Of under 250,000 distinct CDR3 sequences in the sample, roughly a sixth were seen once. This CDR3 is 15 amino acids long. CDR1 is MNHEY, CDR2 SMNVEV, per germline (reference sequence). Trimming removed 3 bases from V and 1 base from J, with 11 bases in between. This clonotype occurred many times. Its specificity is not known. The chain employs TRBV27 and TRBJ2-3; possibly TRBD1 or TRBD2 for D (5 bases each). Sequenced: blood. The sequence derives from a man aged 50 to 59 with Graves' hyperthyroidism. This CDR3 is CASSFGGVGTDTQYF. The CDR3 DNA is TGTGCCAGCAGTTTTGGGGGTGTGGGCACAGATACGCAGTATTTT.